This T cell receptor beta chain was recovered during a study of breast tumors, draining lymph nodes, adjacent tissues. TCRdb re-called the multiplex PCR reads through MiXCR, storing one row per CDR3 protein. The profile shows over 100,000 distinct CDR3 sequences, about a fifth of them singletons. Axillary draining lymph nodes of breast cancer patients supplied the node samples. The study's findings and limits: Tumor T cell lymph node origin was a supported hypothesis, not proven. Tumor TCR diversity was below lymph nodes but above nontumor tissue.

In this sample, this clonotype turned up many times. Its antigen is not identified. The sample consisted of axillary lymph node tissue. This clonotype was obtained from a female donor with breast cancer. Some clones in this sample may be carry-over from other donors' samples.

The CDR3 nucleotides read TGTGCCAGCGGGAGTCCTGGATACGAGCAGTACTTC. It is translated as CASGSPGYEQYF. The V gene is TRBV27, the J gene TRBJ2-7, with a possible D match to TRBD2 (5 bases). Germline assignment: CDR1 MNHEY and CDR2 SMNVEV (reference sequence). This CDR3 comprises 12 residues. Between the trimmed V and J ends, which lost 8 bases and 4 bases, there was a span of 12 bases.